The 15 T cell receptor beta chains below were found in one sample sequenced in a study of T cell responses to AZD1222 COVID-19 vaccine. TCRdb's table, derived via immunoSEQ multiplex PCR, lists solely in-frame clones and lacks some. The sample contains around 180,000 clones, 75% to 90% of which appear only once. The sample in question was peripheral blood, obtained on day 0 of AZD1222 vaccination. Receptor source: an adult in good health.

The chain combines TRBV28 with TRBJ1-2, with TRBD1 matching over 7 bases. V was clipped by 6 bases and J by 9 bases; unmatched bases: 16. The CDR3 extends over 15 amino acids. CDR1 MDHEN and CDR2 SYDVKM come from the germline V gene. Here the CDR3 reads CASSLGTVLLHSYTF. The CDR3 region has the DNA TGTGCCAGCAGCTTAGGGACAGTCCTGCTGCATAGCTACACCTTC.

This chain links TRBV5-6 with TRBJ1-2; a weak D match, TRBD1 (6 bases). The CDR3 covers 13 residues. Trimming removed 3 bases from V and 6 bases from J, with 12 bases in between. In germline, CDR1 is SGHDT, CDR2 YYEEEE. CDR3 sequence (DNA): TGTGCCAGCAGCTCGGTCAGGGGAGATGGCTACACCTTC. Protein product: CASSSVRGDGYTF.

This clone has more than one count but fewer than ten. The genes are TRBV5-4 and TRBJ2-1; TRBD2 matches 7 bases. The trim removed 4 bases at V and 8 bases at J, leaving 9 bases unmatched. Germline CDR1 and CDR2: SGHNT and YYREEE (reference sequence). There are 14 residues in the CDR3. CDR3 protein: CASSRGRGAYEQFF. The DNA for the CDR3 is TGTGCCAGCAGCCGGGGGAGGGGCGCGTATGAGCAGTTCTTC.

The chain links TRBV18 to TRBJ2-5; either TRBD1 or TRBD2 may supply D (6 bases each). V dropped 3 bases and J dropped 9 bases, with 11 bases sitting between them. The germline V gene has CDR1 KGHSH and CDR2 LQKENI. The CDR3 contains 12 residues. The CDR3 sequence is CASSPAGEAQYF. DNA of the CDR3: TGTGCCAGCTCACCTGCAGGGGAGGCCCAGTACTTC.

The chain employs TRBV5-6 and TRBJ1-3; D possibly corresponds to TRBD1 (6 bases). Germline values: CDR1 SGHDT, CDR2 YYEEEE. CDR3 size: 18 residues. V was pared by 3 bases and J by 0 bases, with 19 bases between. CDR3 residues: CASSWGSVGHYSGNTIYF. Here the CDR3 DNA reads TGTGCCAGCAGCTGGGGCTCAGTGGGACACTACTCTGGAAACACCATATATTTT.

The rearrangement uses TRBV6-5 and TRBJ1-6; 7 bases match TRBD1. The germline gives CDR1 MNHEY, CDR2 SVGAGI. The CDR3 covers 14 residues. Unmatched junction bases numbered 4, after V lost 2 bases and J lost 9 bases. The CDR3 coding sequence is TGTGCCAGCAGTTACCTACAGGGGTCTTCACCCCTCCACTTT. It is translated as CASSYLQGSSPLHF.

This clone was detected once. The CDR3 spells CASSEQQGVTDTQYF. The CDR3 coding sequence is TGTGCCAGCAGTGAACAACAGGGGGTGACAGATACGCAGTATTTT. The chain carries TRBV6-1 and TRBJ2-3; 8 bases align to TRBD1. J was trimmed by 3 bases and V by 2 bases; bases with no gene match: 4. Germline V gene sequence: CDR1 MNHNS, CDR2 SASEGT. CDR3 length: 15 residues.

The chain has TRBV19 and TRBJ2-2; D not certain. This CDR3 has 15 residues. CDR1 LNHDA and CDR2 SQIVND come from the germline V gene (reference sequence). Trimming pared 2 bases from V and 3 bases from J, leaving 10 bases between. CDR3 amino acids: CASSIRQSYTGELFF. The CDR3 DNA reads TGTGCCAGTAGTATAAGGCAGAGCTACACCGGGGAGCTGTTTTTT.

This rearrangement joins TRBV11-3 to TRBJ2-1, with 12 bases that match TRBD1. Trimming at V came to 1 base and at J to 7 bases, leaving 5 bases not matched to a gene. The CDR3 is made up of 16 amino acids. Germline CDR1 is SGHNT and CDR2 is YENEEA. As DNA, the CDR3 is TGTGCCAGCAGCTTAGGGGGACAGGGGGCAAGTAATGAGCAGTTCTTC. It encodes CASSLGGQGASNEQFF.

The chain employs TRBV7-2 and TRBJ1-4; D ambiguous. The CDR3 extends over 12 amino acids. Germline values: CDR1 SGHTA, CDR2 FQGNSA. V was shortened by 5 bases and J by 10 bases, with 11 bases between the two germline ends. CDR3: CASSPRLGKLFF. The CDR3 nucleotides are TGTGCCAGCAGCCCCCGCCTGGGAAAACTGTTTTTT.

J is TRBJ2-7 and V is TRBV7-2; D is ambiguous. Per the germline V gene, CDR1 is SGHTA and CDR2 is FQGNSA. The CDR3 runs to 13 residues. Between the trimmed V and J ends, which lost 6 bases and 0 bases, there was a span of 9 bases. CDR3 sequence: CASRPRSSYEQYF. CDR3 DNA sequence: TGTGCCAGCAGACCAAGGAGCTCCTACGAGCAGTACTTC.

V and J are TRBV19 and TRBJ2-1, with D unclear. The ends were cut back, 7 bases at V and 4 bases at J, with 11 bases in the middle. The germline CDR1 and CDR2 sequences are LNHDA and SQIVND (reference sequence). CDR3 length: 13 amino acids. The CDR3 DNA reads TGTGCCAGTATTCGGCCTGAATACAATGAGCAGTTCTTC. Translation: CASIRPEYNEQFF.

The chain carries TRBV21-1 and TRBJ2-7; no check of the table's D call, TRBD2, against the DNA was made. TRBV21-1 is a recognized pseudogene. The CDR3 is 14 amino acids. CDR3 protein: CASSKRRGRYEQYV. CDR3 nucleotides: TGTGCCAGCAGCAAAAGGCGAGGCCGTTACGAGCAGTACGTC.

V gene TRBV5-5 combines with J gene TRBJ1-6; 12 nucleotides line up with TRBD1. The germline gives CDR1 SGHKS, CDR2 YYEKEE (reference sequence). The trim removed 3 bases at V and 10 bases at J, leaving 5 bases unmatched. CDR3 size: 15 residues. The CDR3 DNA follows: TGTGCCAGCAGCTGGGGACAGGGGGCTGGGTCACCCCTCCACTTT. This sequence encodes CASSWGQGAGSPLHF.

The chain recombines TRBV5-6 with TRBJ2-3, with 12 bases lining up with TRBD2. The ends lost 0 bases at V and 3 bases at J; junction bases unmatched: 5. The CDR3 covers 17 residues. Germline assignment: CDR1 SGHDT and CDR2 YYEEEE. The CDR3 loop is CASSLASGGAVTDTQYF. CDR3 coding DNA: TGTGCCAGCAGCTTGGCTAGCGGGGGGGCCGTAACAGATACGCAGTATTTT.